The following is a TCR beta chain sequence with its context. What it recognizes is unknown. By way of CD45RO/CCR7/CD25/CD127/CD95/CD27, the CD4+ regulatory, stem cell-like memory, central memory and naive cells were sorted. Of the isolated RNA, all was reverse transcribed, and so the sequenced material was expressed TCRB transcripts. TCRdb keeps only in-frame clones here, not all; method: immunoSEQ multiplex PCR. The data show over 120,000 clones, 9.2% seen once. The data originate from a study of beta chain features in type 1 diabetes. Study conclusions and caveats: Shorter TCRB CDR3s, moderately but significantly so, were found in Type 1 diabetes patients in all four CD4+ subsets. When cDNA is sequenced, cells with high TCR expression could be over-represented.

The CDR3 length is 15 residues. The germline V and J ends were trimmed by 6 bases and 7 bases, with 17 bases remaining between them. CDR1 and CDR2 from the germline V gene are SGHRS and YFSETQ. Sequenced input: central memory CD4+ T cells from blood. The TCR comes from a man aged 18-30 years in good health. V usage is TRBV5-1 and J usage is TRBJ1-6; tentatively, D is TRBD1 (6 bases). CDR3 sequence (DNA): TGCGCCAGCACCGATGCGGGGGGCCGGAATTCACCCCTCCACTTT. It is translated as CASTDAGGRNSPLHF.